This entry lists 14 T cell receptor beta chains sequenced from one sample in a study of T cell clonality in common variable immunodeficiency (dated by TCRdb to about 2015). The library relied on the immunoSEQ multiplex PCR assay. Imported from immuneACCESS, the table was reduced by TCRdb to in-frame sequences with V and J called. These copies leave out some clones; in studies compared against another copy, an unresolved V gene accounts for under half, and the cause of the remainder is not known. The sample records about 50,000 clones, none occurring a single time. 2% to 2.5% of the sample is taken by the ten largest. The specimen sequenced was peripheral blood mononuclear cells. Every receptor here comes from a person aged 18 to 70 in good health.

This clone was counted many times. The read is 3 residues too short to cover the CDR3 end, so that end is filled in from the germline J gene. The chain employs TRBV10-1 and TRBJ1-1; 12 nucleotides agree with TRBD1. CDR3 size: 18 residues. The germline V gene has CDR1 WNHNN and CDR2 SYGVQD (reference sequence). J gave up 0 bases and V 4 bases, and 9 bases lay outside the gene matches. The DNA read from the CDR3 is TGCGCCAGCAGTGGGGGACCCGGGACAGGGGGCCTGAACACTGAA. It yields the protein CASSGGPGTGGLNTE. The complete CDR3 reads CASSGGPGTGGLNTEAFF.

This clone has at least ten counts. The read ends 3 residues early relative to the CDR3; the germline J gene fills the gap. V and J are TRBV18 and TRBJ2-7, with D maybe TRBD2 (6 bases). The germline V and J ends were trimmed by 2 bases and 4 bases, with 18 bases remaining between them. This CDR3 comprises 16 residues. Germline V gene data show CDR1 as KGHSH and CDR2 as LQKENI. The CDR3 here is CASSPNRDFWGYEQYF. Partial CDR3 DNA: TGTGCCAGCTCACCAAACCGGGACTTCTGGGGTTACGAG.

This clone was observed many times. The read ends 3 residues early relative to the CDR3; the germline J gene fills the gap. This chain uses TRBV5-1 with TRBJ2-7, with D tentatively TRBD1 or TRBD2 (6 bases each). Between the trimmed V and J ends, which lost 3 bases and 6 bases, there was a span of 16 bases. CDR3 length: 14 amino acids. Germline V gene lookup returns CDR1 SGHRS and CDR2 YFSETQ. CDR3 DNA, as far as it was read: TGCGCCAGCAGCTCACAGGGAGGCACTTCCGAG. As protein: CASSSQGGTSE. The whole CDR3 protein is CASSSQGGTSEQYF.

Note on this clone: At one end, the junction sequence differs from germline, possibly due to a read error. Read coverage stops 3 residues before the CDR3 terminus; the germline J gene supplies the remainder. The sample has other DNA sequences that encode this CDR3 too. The chain carries TRBV2 and TRBJ1-3; no clear D. This CDR3 region has 14 residues. Looked up from germline, CDR1 is SNHLY and CDR2 is FYNNEI. CDR3 DNA, as far as it was read: TGTGCCAGCAGAGACTTAGGATCTGGAAACACA. It codes for CASRDLGSGNT. The CDR3 in its entirety is CASRDLGSGNTIYF.

This clone was seen a few times. The read comes to an end 3 residues before the CDR3 does, leaving the germline J gene to fill in the end. V usage is TRBV11-2 and J usage is TRBJ1-6; no clear D gene. This CDR3 contains 12 residues. Trimming took 5 bases from V and 7 from J, leaving 6 bases between them. Germline V lookup: CDR1 SGHAT, CDR2 FQNNGV. CDR3 DNA (partial): TGTGCCAGCAGCGAACAGAATTCACCC. It codes for CASSEQNSP. The whole CDR3 region reads CASSEQNSPLHF.

At least ten counts were recorded for this clone. The CDR3 sequence is CASTSGQRDTQYF. CDR3 DNA (partial): TGTGCCAGCACTAGCGGGCAACGGGATACG. The J gene is TRBJ2-3, the V gene TRBV19, with TRBD2 matching over 9 bases. Read sequence stops 3 residues before the CDR3 end, and the germline J gene provides the missing end. From germline, CDR1 is LNHDA and CDR2 SQIVND (reference sequence). J lost 6 bases, V lost 9 bases, and 7 bases had no gene match. The CDR3 length is 13 residues. The entire variable domain, with the rest obtained from reference TRBV19 and TRBJ2-3, is as follows: DGGITQSPKYLFRKEGQNVTLSCEQNLNHDAMYWYRQDPGQGLRLIYYSQIVNDFQKGDIAEGYSVSREKKESFPLTVTSAQKNPTAFYLCASTSGQRDTQYFGPGTRLTVL.

This clone was detected ten times or more. The read stops 3 residues short of the end of the CDR3; the missing end is completed from the germline J gene. The chain recombines TRBV5-1 with TRBJ2-3; D is perhaps TRBD1 (6 bases). CDR1 SGHRS and CDR2 YFSETQ come from the germline V gene. The CDR3 has 15 amino acids. The germline V and J ends were trimmed by 0 bases and 0 bases, with 8 bases remaining between them. The CDR3 DNA, read in part, is TGCGCCAGCAGCTTGGGGGGGCCGAGCACAGATACG. This translates into CASSLGGPSTDT. The CDR3 in full is CASSLGGPSTDTQYF.

This clone occurred many times. With the read ending 3 residues before the CDR3 end, the germline J gene is used to fill in that end. The chain recombines TRBV5-1 with TRBJ2-3; D is uncertain. Trimming took off 4 bases at V and 6 bases at J, with 9 bases between the two ends. Germline V CDR1 and CDR2: SGHRS, YFSETQ. This CDR3 contains 12 residues. The CDR3 here is CASSVYSDTQYF. The part of the CDR3 DNA that was read is TGCGCCAGCAGCGTTTACTCGGATACG.

The sample holds many counts of this clone. The read is 3 residues too short to cover the CDR3 end, so that end is filled in from the germline J gene. V usage is TRBV28 and J usage is TRBJ1-6, with a possible D match to TRBD1 (5 bases). This CDR3 has 18 residues. V shed 3 bases and J shed 0 bases, with 15 bases lying between them. Germline V gene data show CDR1 as MDHEN and CDR2 as SYDVKM. CDR3 bases read: TGTGCCAGCAGTTTTGGGGCCGGAGTAAGCTCCTATAATTCACCC. It specifies CASSFGAGVSSYNSP. The entire CDR3 sequence reads CASSFGAGVSSYNSPLHF.

This clone was recorded many times. The read ends 3 residues early relative to the CDR3; the germline J gene fills the gap. This sequence joins TRBV30 and TRBJ1-3; possibly TRBD1 for D (5 bases). Germline V lookup: CDR1 GTSNPN, CDR2 SVGIG (reference sequence). The CDR3 has 14 residues. Trimming took 4 bases from V and 2 from J, leaving 12 bases between them. The CDR3 bases that were read are TGTGCCTGGACGGAGTCCAGGGCTGGAAACACC. Translated: CAWTESRAGNT. The full CDR3 sequence reads CAWTESRAGNTIYF.

This clone was counted at least ten times. The CDR3 end is not reached by the read, which stops 3 residues before it; the germline J gene fills it in. This chain links TRBV7-3 with TRBJ1-2; D ambiguous. The V gene's germline CDR1 is SGHTA and CDR2 FQGTGA. This CDR3 contains 15 residues. The CDR3 DNA, read in part, is TGTGCCAGCAGCTTAACGGCGGGCCAAAGGGCAGGC. It translates to CASSLTAGQRAG. The CDR3 in its entirety is CASSLTAGQRAGYTF.

There are a few counts of this clone. The observed sequence ends 3 residues before the CDR3 terminus, with the missing tail filled in from the germline J gene. J is TRBJ2-7 and V is TRBV11-2; no definite D call. V lost 5 bases to trimming and J lost 0 bases, with 11 bases between them. Germline values: CDR1 SGHAT, CDR2 FQNNGV. The CDR3 is 14 amino acids. Incomplete CDR3 DNA: TGTGCCAGCAGCCGCAACTCAAACTCCTACGAG. It is translated as CASSRNSNSYE. The entire CDR3 is CASSRNSNSYEQYF.

This clone was seen repeatedly, ten times or more. Sequencing ends 3 residues short of the CDR3 end; the germline J gene provides the rest. This chain uses TRBV5-1 with TRBJ2-5, with D tentatively TRBD1 (5 bases). The CDR3 has 13 residues. Trimming left V 1 base short and J 3 bases short, with 7 bases between. In germline, CDR1 is SGHRS, CDR2 YFSETQ. The sequenced CDR3 bases are TGCGCCAGCAGCTTGAAGGGGAAAGAGACC. This gives the protein CASSLKGKET. The full-length CDR3 reads as CASSLKGKETQYF.

At least ten counts were recorded for this clone. The read falls 3 residues short of the CDR3 end, and the missing part is taken from the germline J gene. V is TRBV14 and J is TRBJ1-2, with D perhaps matching TRBD1 (5 bases). Germline CDR1 is SGHDN and CDR2 is FVKESK. There are 11 residues in the CDR3. The sequenced part of the CDR3 DNA is TGTGCCAGCAGCCACAAGGGGGGC. The encoded protein is CASSHKGG. The full CDR3 protein is CASSHKGGYTF.